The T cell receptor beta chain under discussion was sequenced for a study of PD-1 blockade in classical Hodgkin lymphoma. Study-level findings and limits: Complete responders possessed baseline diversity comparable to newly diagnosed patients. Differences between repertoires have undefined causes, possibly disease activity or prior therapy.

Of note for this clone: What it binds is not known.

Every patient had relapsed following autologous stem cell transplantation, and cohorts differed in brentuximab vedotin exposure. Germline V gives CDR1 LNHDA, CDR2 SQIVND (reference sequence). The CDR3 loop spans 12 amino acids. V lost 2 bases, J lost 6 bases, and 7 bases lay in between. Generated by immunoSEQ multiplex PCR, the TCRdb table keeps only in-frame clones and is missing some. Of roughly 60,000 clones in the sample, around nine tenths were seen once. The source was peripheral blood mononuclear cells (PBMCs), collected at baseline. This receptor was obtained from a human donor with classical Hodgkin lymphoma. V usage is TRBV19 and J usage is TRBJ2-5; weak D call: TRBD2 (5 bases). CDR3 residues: CASSIPGKTQYF. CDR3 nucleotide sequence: TGTGCCAGTAGTATACCGGGAAAGACCCAGTACTTC.